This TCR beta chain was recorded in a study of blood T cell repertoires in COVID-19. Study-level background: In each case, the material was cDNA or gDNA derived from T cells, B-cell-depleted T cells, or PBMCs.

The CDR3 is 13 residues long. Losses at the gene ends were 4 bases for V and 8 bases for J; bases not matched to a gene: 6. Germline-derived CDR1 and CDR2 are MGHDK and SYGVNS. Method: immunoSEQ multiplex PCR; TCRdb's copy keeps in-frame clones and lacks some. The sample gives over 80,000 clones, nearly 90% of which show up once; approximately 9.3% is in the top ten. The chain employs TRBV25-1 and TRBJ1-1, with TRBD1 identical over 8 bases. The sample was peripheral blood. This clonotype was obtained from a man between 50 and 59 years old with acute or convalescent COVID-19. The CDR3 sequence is CASSGQGRGEAFF. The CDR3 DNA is TGTGCCAGCAGTGGACAGGGGAGAGGGGAAGCTTTCTTT. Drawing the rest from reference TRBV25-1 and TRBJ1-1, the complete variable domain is EADIYQTPRYLVIGTGKKITLECSQTMGHDKMYWYQQDPGMELHLIHYSYGVNSTEKGDLSSESTVSRIRTEHFPLTLESARPSHTSQYLCASSGQGRGEAFFGQGTRLTVV.